This record covers a single TCR beta chain. Its specificity is not known. Those CD8+ T cells considered naive were CD45RO-CCR7+CD27+CD95-. This specimen belongs to a study of CXCR3-negative and CXCR3-positive naive CD8 T cells. Study background: Overall TRB read output was about 140 million, and each library contained about 1.5 +/- 0.3 million reads. Study findings and constraints: Relative to memory CD8+ cells, whose diversity was much lower, both naive subsets had comparably high diversity. For CXCR3-positive naive cells, TRB CDR3s were more hydrophobic than those of CXCR3-negative naive cells.

Preparation of TRB cDNA libraries relied on 5' RACE carrying UMI labels. Using the 5' RACE reads, TCRdb records one entry per CDR3 protein without DNA. The listing contains about 120,000 distinct CDR3 sequences. Germline values: CDR1 MNHEY, CDR2 SMNVEV (reference sequence). The CDR3 is made up of 14 amino acids. The source of this sequence is a human donor in good health. Some clones in this sample may be carry-over from other donors' samples. Sequenced material: naive CXCR3+ CD8+ T cells from blood. Subset: CD45RO-CCR7+CD27+CD95- naive CD8+ T cells expressing CXCR3 (TNR3+). The V gene is TRBV27, the J gene TRBJ1-5. CDR3 region: CASSPRVRGPPQHF.